Listed here are 29 T cell receptor beta chains from one sample, sequenced in a study of shared T cell receptors in the human thymus. Clones were sequenced by immunoSEQ multiplex PCR, and TCRdb holds only the in-frame ones, with some missing. The table shows about 660,000 clones, with approximately 89% occurring only once. In addition, the sample was reused for a study of human thymus T cells.

Material: thymocytes. These receptors originate from a boy in the first two years of life with a congenital heart defect.

The rearrangement uses TRBV5-4 and TRBJ1-5; D not certain. The CDR3 consists of 14 residues. Germline lookup yields CDR1 SGHNT and CDR2 YYREEE (reference sequence). Trimming took off 0 bases at V and 0 bases at J, with 4 bases between the two ends. This CDR3 reads CASSLAGSNQPQHF. As DNA, the CDR3 is TGTGCCAGCAGCTTGGCGGGTAGCAATCAGCCCCAGCATTTT.

The gene calls are TRBV5-4 and TRBJ2-1, with 13 bases lining up with TRBD2. The V segment lost 4 bases and the J segment 5 bases; nucleotides outside the gene matches: 3. This CDR3 comprises 15 residues. CDR1 is SGHNT, CDR2 YYREEE, per germline (reference sequence). The CDR3 reads CASSRTSGGDNEQFF. CDR3 DNA sequence: TGTGCCAGCAGCCGCACTAGCGGGGGGGACAATGAGCAGTTCTTC.

With respect to this clone: An end of the junction differs from the germline gene, which may be a read error. V usage is TRBV4-2 and J usage is TRBJ2-7; weak D call: TRBD2 (6 bases). The CDR3 has 12 amino acids. CDR1 is LGHNA and CDR2 is YNFKEQ in the germline V gene. The CDR3 DNA follows: TGTGCCAGCAGCCAAGATACGGGACTGGCGCACTTT. Its translation: CASSQDTGLAHF.

This sequence joins TRBV5-6 and TRBJ2-7; 8 bases align to TRBD1. This CDR3 is built from 15 residues. Germline CDR1 and CDR2: SGHDT and YYEEEE. V dropped 4 bases and J dropped 4; count of bases not matched to a gene: 10. The CDR3 nucleotides read TGTGCCAGCAGCCACTTCCCAGGGGGCGAATACGAGCAGTACTTC. Its protein product is CASSHFPGGEYEQYF.

This clone appeared once. This chain links TRBV5-6 with TRBJ1-5; 9 nucleotides match TRBD1. This CDR3 is built from 15 residues. CDR1 is SGHDT, CDR2 YYEEEE, per germline. V shed 3 bases, J shed 2 bases, and the junction held 3 bases outside the gene matches. The CDR3 DNA is TGTGCCAGCAGCTCACAGGGGGCAGGCAATCAGCCCCAGCATTTT. Encoded protein: CASSSQGAGNQPQHF.

The chain has TRBV4-2 and TRBJ1-2, with TRBD1 matching over 8 bases. The germline CDR1 and CDR2 sequences are LGHNA and YNFKEQ. V lost 1 base, J lost 4 bases, and 2 bases stayed unmatched. This CDR3 region has 14 residues. The CDR3 loop reads CASSQATGVYGYTF. In DNA, the CDR3 is TGTGCCAGCAGCCAAGCGACAGGGGTCTATGGCTACACCTTC.

CDR3 bases: TGTGCCAGCAGTTCCCTAGCGGGAGGCTCTCACGAGCAGTACTTC. Its translation is CASSSLAGGSHEQYF. The rearrangement uses TRBV28 and TRBJ2-7, with 11 positions matching TRBD2. Losses at the gene ends were 4 bases for V and 5 bases for J; bases not matched to a gene: 7. The CDR3 is 15 amino acids. Germline V gives CDR1 MDHEN, CDR2 SYDVKM.

The chain joins TRBV12-5 to TRBJ1-2, with D unclear. CDR3 length: 12 amino acids. CDR1 is LGHNT, CDR2 FRNRAP, per germline. Trimming removed 3 bases from V and 2 bases from J, with 4 bases in between. CDR3 protein: CASGFLNYGYTF. The CDR3 nucleotides are TGTGCTAGTGGTTTCCTCAACTATGGCTACACCTTC.

Here the CDR3 reads CASSLRDRVHEQYF. The CDR3 DNA reads as TGTGCCAGCAGCCTTCGGGACAGGGTCCACGAGCAGTACTTC. J is TRBJ2-7 and V is TRBV7-9; TRBD1 agrees at 9 bases. This CDR3 region has 14 residues. Germline CDR1 and CDR2: SEHNR and FQNEAQ (reference sequence). The junction had 7 bases not matched to a gene; V was cut back by 5 bases and J by 5 bases.

This sequence joins TRBV28 and TRBJ2-3; 9 bases map to TRBD1. The CDR3 is 17 amino acids. CDR1 is MDHEN and CDR2 is SYDVKM in the germline V gene. With V trimmed by 8 bases and J by 0 bases, 12 bases remained unmatched. CDR3 sequence (DNA): TGTGCCAGCCACCGGACAGGGGCGAACGCTAGCACAGATACGCAGTATTTT. This encodes CASHRTGANASTDTQYF. Variable domain in full (rest from reference TRBV28 and TRBJ2-3): DVKVTQSSRYLVKRTGEKVFLECVQDMDHENMFWYRQDPGLGLRLIYFSYDVKMKEKGDIPEGYSVSREKKERFSLILESASTNQTSMYLCASHRTGANASTDTQYFGPGTRLTVL.

CDR3 in DNA: TGTGCCAGCAGACGCTTTGGACAGGGGGCTGAGCATGGCTACACCTTC. This sequence encodes CASRRFGQGAEHGYTF. The gene calls are TRBV6-4 and TRBJ1-2; 11 bases are a match to TRBD1. Germline-derived CDR1 and CDR2 are MRHNA and SNTAGT. With 6 bases clipped from V and 6 bases from J, the junction kept 12 bases outside the gene matches. The CDR3 has 16 amino acids.

V gene TRBV28 combines with J gene TRBJ1-1, with no clear D. The CDR3 is 13 residues long. The V end was cut by 3 bases, the J end by 4 bases, with 9 bases between. Germline assignment: CDR1 MDHEN and CDR2 SYDVKM. CDR3 DNA sequence: TGTGCCAGCAGTTTCGCGGCTCCCACTGAAGCTTTCTTT. It yields the protein CASSFAAPTEAFF.

This sequence joins TRBV28 and TRBJ2-7; maybe TRBD1 (5 bases). The CDR3 extends over 11 amino acids. Germline V gives CDR1 MDHEN, CDR2 SYDVKM. V was clipped by 6 bases and J by 4 bases, with 7 bases between them. Here the CDR3 reads CASRQGYEQYF. DNA of the CDR3: TGTGCCAGCAGGCAGGGTTACGAGCAGTACTTC. Using reference TRBV28 and TRBJ2-7 for the parts outside the CDR3, the full variable domain is DVKVTQSSRYLVKRTGEKVFLECVQDMDHENMFWYRQDPGLGLRLIYFSYDVKMKEKGDIPEGYSVSREKKERFSLILESASTNQTSMYLCASRQGYEQYFGPGTRLTVT.

The chain has TRBV21-1 and TRBJ1-1. TRBV21-1 is reported as a pseudogene. The CDR3 contains 14 residues. CDR3 in DNA: TGTGCCAGCAGCAACGGGGGGGAAAACACTGAAGCTTTCTTT. It codes for CASSNGGENTEAFF.

This clone was detected a few times. The chain couples TRBV19 to TRBJ1-1, with D tentatively TRBD1 (6 bases). The V gene's germline CDR1 is LNHDA and CDR2 SQIVND (reference sequence). This CDR3 is built from 12 residues. The V gene lost 6 bases and the J gene lost 5 bases, with 10 bases spanning the gap. CDR3 region: CASRQGITEAFF. In DNA, the CDR3 is TGTGCCAGTAGGCAGGGGATAACTGAAGCTTTCTTT.

This sequence joins TRBV6-1 and TRBJ1-5; D is ambiguous. Germline values: CDR1 MNHNS, CDR2 SASEGT. The CDR3 totals 15 residues. V lost 1 base, J lost 7 bases, and 14 bases lay in between. CDR3 sequence: CASSEEALEEQPQHF. The CDR3 coding sequence is TGTGCCAGCAGTGAAGAAGCCCTCGAAGAGCAGCCCCAGCATTTT.

The chain has TRBV28 and TRBJ2-7; the D is unclear. Germline loops: CDR1 MDHEN, CDR2 SYDVKM. The V end lost 3 bases, the J end lost 4 bases, and 13 bases lay between the germline ends. The CDR3 contains 14 residues. CDR3 sequence (DNA): TGTGCCAGCAGTTTCCACAGCACCCAATACGAGCAGTACTTC. Translating it yields CASSFHSTQYEQYF.

A single count supports this clone. The V gene is TRBV7-9, the J gene TRBJ2-1; 10 nucleotides match TRBD1. V was pared by 5 bases and J by 15 bases, with 4 bases of the junction left unmatched. CDR1 SEHNR and CDR2 FQNEAQ come from the germline V gene (reference sequence). The CDR3 runs 11 residues. The CDR3 protein is CASSLRDRGFF. The CDR3 DNA sequence: TGTGCCAGCAGCCTCCGGGACAGGGGGTTCTTC.

This chain connects TRBV21-1 to TRBJ1-1; no check of the table's D call, TRBD1, against the DNA was made. TRBV21-1 corresponds to a pseudogene. The CDR3 is made up of 15 amino acids. The CDR3 DNA sequence: TGTGCCAGCAGCAGCATGGGACAGGGAAACACTGAAGCTTTCTTT. Translation gives CASSSMGQGNTEAFF.

This clone has just a few counts. An end of the junction does not agree with germline; a read error may underlie this. Other DNA sequences in the sample encode the same CDR3. V gene TRBV5-6 combines with J gene TRBJ1-6, with 8 bases matching TRBD1. CDR3 length: 18 residues. From germline, CDR1 is SGHDT and CDR2 YYEEEE. The CDR3 region is CASSLGPGGELYNSPLHF. DNA of the CDR3: TGTGCCAGCAGCTTGGGGCCAGGGGGCGAGCTCTATAATTCCCCCCTCCACTTT.

This sequence joins TRBV27 and TRBJ1-4; the match to TRBD1 covers 7 bases. Trimming at V came to 10 bases and at J to 5 bases, leaving 4 bases not matched to a gene. This CDR3 is 12 amino acids long. Germline V gives CDR1 MNHEY, CDR2 SMNVEV (reference sequence). The CDR3 nucleotides read TGTGCCACTGGACAGGTGAATGAAAAACTGTTTTTT. It translates to CATGQVNEKLFF. The full variable domain, rest sourced from reference TRBV27 and TRBJ1-4, is EAQVTQNPRYLITVTGKKLTVTCSQNMNHEYMSWYRQDPGLGLRQIYYSMNVEVTDKGDVPEGYKVSRKEKRNFPLILESPSPNQTSLYFCATGQVNEKLFFGSGTQLSVL.

The V gene is TRBV29-1, the J gene TRBJ1-3, with D uncertain. This CDR3 has 13 amino acids. The V and J ends lost 4 bases and 4 bases respectively, with 11 bases between them. The germline CDR1 and CDR2 sequences are SQVTM and ANQGSEA. Here the CDR3 DNA reads TGCAGCGTTGTTTCGGGGTTCGGAAACACCATATATTTT. Residues: CSVVSGFGNTIYF.

The CDR3 sequence: CASSSPTGELCNEQYF. In DNA form, the CDR3 reads TGTGCCAGCAGCTCTCCGACAGGAGAGCTATGTAACGAGCAGTACTTC. This chain connects TRBV7-9 to TRBJ2-7; TRBD1 is a possible D gene (6 bases). The CDR3 contains 16 residues. V lost 4 bases to trimming and J lost 5 bases, with 21 bases between them. Germline CDR1 and CDR2: SEHNR and FQNEAQ (reference sequence). Full variable domain (missing parts from reference TRBV7-9 and TRBJ2-7): DTGVSQNPRHKITKRGQNVTFRCDPISEHNRLYWYRQTLGQGPEFLTYFQNEAQLEKSRLLSDRFSAERPKGSFSTLEIQRTEQGDSAMYLCASSSPTGELCNEQYFGPGTRLTVT.

The chain carries TRBV2 and TRBJ1-5, with D unresolved. V lost 0 bases, J lost 0 bases, and 9 bases lay in between. Germline lookup yields CDR1 SNHLY and CDR2 FYNNEI. The CDR3 consists of 16 residues. The CDR3 DNA reads TGTGCCAGCAGTGAAGCGCCCGGGGATAGCAATCAGCCCCAGCATTTT. This encodes CASSEAPGDSNQPQHF.

This chain links TRBV4-1 with TRBJ1-5, with D maybe TRBD1 (6 bases). This CDR3 comprises 15 residues. Deletions cut 4 bases from V and 2 bases from J, with 12 bases between. Germline assignment: CDR1 MGHRA and CDR2 YSYEKL. The CDR3 DNA is TGCGCCAGCAGCCCGGACAGATGGGGCAATCAGCCCCAGCATTTT. This encodes CASSPDRWGNQPQHF.

V and J are TRBV7-8 and TRBJ1-5; 9 positions agree with TRBD1. The V segment lost 5 bases and the J segment 1 base; nucleotides outside the gene matches: 6. The V gene's germline CDR1 is SGHVS and CDR2 FQNEAQ. CDR3 size: 16 residues. The CDR3, as DNA: TGTGCCAGCAGCCGGGACAGGGTGGAGAGCAATCAGCCCCAGCATTTT. It yields the protein CASSRDRVESNQPQHF.

The chain employs TRBV28 and TRBJ1-1; TRBD1 matches 8 bases. V was pared by 3 bases and J by 10 bases, with 16 bases of the junction left unmatched. This CDR3 comprises 16 residues. Germline V lookup: CDR1 MDHEN, CDR2 SYDVKM. The CDR3 bases are TGTGCCAGCAGTTTCATAGGAGACAGGGGAAGGGGGGTAGCTTTCTTT. Translated: CASSFIGDRGRGVAFF.

This chain connects TRBV4-1 to TRBJ2-5; unclear D gene. Per germline, CDR1 MGHRA and CDR2 YSYEKL. V lost 0 bases and J 5 bases, leaving 10 bases between the germline ends. CDR3 length equals 14 residues. The CDR3 region is CASSQELRYETQYF. In nucleotides, the CDR3 is TGCGCCAGCAGCCAAGAGTTGCGTTATGAGACCCAGTACTTC.

The rearrangement uses TRBV7-8 and TRBJ1-5, with 9 bases aligning to TRBD1. After removal of 2 bases from V and 11 bases from J, the junction contained 13 bases not matched to a gene. The V gene's germline CDR1 is SGHVS and CDR2 FQNEAQ. The CDR3 is 16 residues long. Here the CDR3 reads CASSLTPGQGLRAQHF. CDR3 coding DNA: TGTGCCAGCAGCTTAACACCGGGACAGGGCCTTCGCGCCCAGCATTTT.